These 30 T cell receptor beta chains share one sample of origin, sequenced in a study of immune evolution from preneoplasia to lung adenocarcinoma. The assay was immunoSEQ multiplex PCR, and TCRdb's table has in-frame clones only and misses some. The table records approximately 4,500 clones, around 87% of them present only once. Sequenced sample: FFPE invasive lung adenocarcinoma tissue. Every receptor here comes from a person in their fifties with lung adenocarcinoma.

This clone turned up a few times. J is TRBJ2-5 and V is TRBV30; D possibly matches TRBD1 or TRBD2 (5 bases each). CDR3 length equals 15 residues. Deletions cut 3 bases from V and 4 bases from J, with 18 bases between. Germline V CDR1 and CDR2: GTSNPN, SVGIG (reference sequence). The CDR3 nucleotides are TGTGCCTGGAGCGTGGGGACCGAGCCGGGAGAGACCCAGTACTTC. Its protein product is CAWSVGTEPGETQYF.

Here the CDR3 DNA reads TGTGCCAGAGGACAAGCCGGAAACACCGGGGAGCTGTTTTTT. It translates to CARGQAGNTGELFF. V is TRBV2 and J is TRBJ2-2, with D possibly matching TRBD1 (5 bases). Trimming pared 9 bases from V and 2 bases from J, leaving 13 bases between. The CDR3 consists of 14 residues. Germline V gene sequence: CDR1 SNHLY, CDR2 FYNNEI.

The chain joins TRBV5-1 to TRBJ2-2; 12 bases line up with TRBD2. The CDR3 is 16 amino acids. The junction had 7 bases not matched to a gene; V was cut back by 6 bases and J by 4 bases. Germline V gene data show CDR1 as SGHRS and CDR2 as YFSETQ. This CDR3 reads CASTTVTSGSTGELFF. DNA for the CDR3: TGCGCCAGCACAACTGTGACTAGCGGGAGCACCGGGGAGCTGTTTTTT.

J is TRBJ2-1 and V is TRBV4-3, with no clear D. Trimming pared 0 bases from V and 7 bases from J, leaving 7 bases between. Per the germline V gene, CDR1 is LGHNA and CDR2 is YSLEER. This CDR3 spans 13 amino acids. In DNA form, the CDR3 reads TGCGCCAGCAGCCAAGAGCCCGGTAATGAGCAGTTCTTC. Its translation is CASSQEPGNEQFF.

The chain joins TRBV19 to TRBJ1-5, with 9 bases that match TRBD1. J gave up 6 bases and V 5 bases, and 8 bases lay outside the gene matches. Germline values: CDR1 LNHDA, CDR2 SQIVND (reference sequence). This CDR3 comprises 15 residues. The chain's CDR3 is CASSVTTGGVQPQHF. The CDR3 bases are TGTGCCAGTAGTGTGACTACAGGGGGCGTTCAGCCCCAGCATTTT.

This chain joins TRBV11-2 and TRBJ2-1; D gene ambiguous. The CDR3 is 13 amino acids. Germline V gene data show CDR1 as SGHAT and CDR2 as FQNNGV. V lost 0 bases to trimming and J lost 10 bases, with 10 bases between them. Here the CDR3 reads CASSLEGRSEQFF. As DNA, the CDR3 is TGTGCCAGCAGCTTAGAGGGCCGGTCGGAGCAGTTCTTC.

Only a few counts were recorded for this clone. V usage is TRBV4-1 and J usage is TRBJ2-3, with 8 bases aligning to TRBD2. CDR3 length equals 14 residues. The ends lost 9 bases at V and 3 bases at J; junction bases unmatched: 8. In germline, CDR1 is MGHRA, CDR2 YSYEKL. DNA for the CDR3: TGCGCCAGTGCTTGGAGCGGGGGAACAGATACGCAGTATTTT. Its translation: CASAWSGGTDTQYF.

A few counts support this clone. The identical CDR3 is also encoded by other nucleotide sequences in the sample. This sequence joins TRBV20-1 and TRBJ1-2; D ambiguous. Trimming cost V 6 bases and J 2 bases, with 4 bases left between them. From germline, CDR1 is DFQATT and CDR2 SNEGSKA (reference sequence). This CDR3 region has 10 residues. The DNA for the CDR3 is TGCAGTGCCAGGAACTATGGCTACACCTTC. Translated, it gives CSARNYGYTF.

The chain combines TRBV28 with TRBJ1-5; the D gene is possibly TRBD1 (6 bases). The CDR3 extends over 14 amino acids. The V end was cut by 3 bases, the J end by 4 bases, with 10 bases between. The germline V gene has CDR1 MDHEN and CDR2 SYDVKM. CDR3 in amino acids: CASSFRRGNQPQHF. CDR3 sequence (DNA): TGTGCCAGCAGTTTCCGCAGGGGAAATCAGCCCCAGCATTTT.

The chain links TRBV11-2 to TRBJ2-7; D remains ambiguous. Trimming cost V 5 bases and J 2 bases, with 13 bases left between them. The CDR3 sequence is 14 residues long. The germline CDR1 and CDR2 sequences are SGHAT and FQNNGV. Here the CDR3 DNA reads TGTGCCAGCAGCCCGAGCTTGCAAACCTACGAGCAGTACTTC. This codes for CASSPSLQTYEQYF.

The gene calls are TRBV4-2 and TRBJ2-3, with D maybe TRBD1 (6 bases). The CDR3 contains 14 residues. The germline gives CDR1 LGHNA, CDR2 YNFKEQ. V was shortened by 8 bases and J by 4 bases, with 16 bases between the two germline ends. CDR3 DNA: TGTGCCAGCGGGGGCAGTGGGGGCGCAGATACGCAGTATTTT. It specifies CASGGSGGADTQYF.

This rearrangement joins TRBV30 to TRBJ1-3; no clear D gene. Germline V lookup: CDR1 GTSNPN, CDR2 SVGIG (reference sequence). V lost 2 bases, J lost 8 bases, and 7 bases lay in between. The CDR3 is made up of 11 amino acids. Here the CDR3 reads CAWSWWDTIYF. For the CDR3, the DNA is TGTGCCTGGAGTTGGTGGGACACCATATATTTT.

The chain employs TRBV6-1 and TRBJ2-1, with 11 bases aligning to TRBD2. CDR1 and CDR2 (germline): MNHNS, SASEGT. The CDR3 runs 15 residues. J lost 9 bases, V lost 7 bases, and 11 bases had no gene match. In DNA form, the CDR3 reads TGTGCCAGCACGGAGGGAACTAGCGGGAGTGGTGAGCAGTTCTTC. This gives the protein CASTEGTSGSGEQFF.

The chain carries TRBV6-1 and TRBJ1-5; TRBD1 is a possible D gene (5 bases). Germline V lookup: CDR1 MNHNS, CDR2 SASEGT. The CDR3 runs 15 residues. Trimming pared 8 bases from V and 0 bases from J, leaving 14 bases between. CDR3 loop: CASQKMGPSNQPQHF. The CDR3 coding sequence is TGTGCCAGCCAAAAAATGGGGCCTAGCAATCAGCCCCAGCATTTT.

V usage is TRBV5-4 and J usage is TRBJ2-2; tentative D call: TRBD2 (6 bases). Germline CDR1 SGHNT, CDR2 YYREEE (reference sequence). V was cut by 2 bases and J by 7 bases, with 12 bases left in between. CDR3 length equals 14 residues. CDR3: CASSFQNSGGELFF. The CDR3 DNA is TGTGCCAGCAGCTTCCAGAATAGCGGCGGGGAGCTGTTTTTT.

The rearrangement uses TRBV18 and TRBJ2-2; 8 bases agree with TRBD2. This CDR3 comprises 18 residues. V shed 2 bases and J 4 bases; nucleotides not matched to a gene: 12. Germline assignment: CDR1 KGHSH and CDR2 LQKENI. In DNA, the CDR3 is TGTGCCAGCTCACCAACGGCGGGAGGACCCTCGATCACCGGGGAGCTGTTTTTT. Protein sequence: CASSPTAGGPSITGELFF.

The V call is TRBV4-1, the J call TRBJ1-4, with TRBD1 identical over 9 bases. The CDR3 is 17 amino acids. J gave up 2 bases and V 1 base, and 5 bases lay outside the gene matches. Per germline, CDR1 MGHRA and CDR2 YSYEKL. The CDR3 here is CASSQGGQGFTNEKLFF. The CDR3 bases are TGCGCCAGCAGCCAAGGAGGACAGGGGTTCACTAATGAAAAACTGTTTTTT.

The chain uses TRBV6-1 and TRBJ2-7, with 7 bases identical to TRBD2. Germline V gives CDR1 MNHNS, CDR2 SASEGT. V lost 7 bases and J lost 0; bases outside the gene matches: 6. The CDR3 consists of 14 residues. This chain's CDR3 is CASIKSGTSYEQYF. CDR3 sequence (DNA): TGTGCCAGCATAAAAAGCGGGACCTCCTACGAGCAGTACTTC.

V and J are TRBV5-4 and TRBJ2-5; 12 bases fit TRBD2. V gave up 4 bases and J gave up 5 bases; unmatched junction bases: 9. The germline V gene has CDR1 SGHNT and CDR2 YYREEE (reference sequence). CDR3 size: 16 residues. In nucleotides, the CDR3 is TGTGCCAGCAGCAACCGCCTAGCGGGAGGGGGGGAGACCCAGTACTTC. The encoded protein is CASSNRLAGGGETQYF.

This chain connects TRBV20-1 to TRBJ2-7; no firm D call. V was trimmed by 3 bases and J by 3 bases, leaving 6 bases between them. Germline CDR1 is DFQATT and CDR2 is SNEGSKA (reference sequence). The CDR3 is made up of 11 amino acids. This CDR3 is CSASKDYEQYF. Written as DNA, the CDR3 is TGCAGTGCTAGTAAAGACTACGAGCAGTACTTC.

This clone was counted only a few times. The rearrangement joins TRBV2 to TRBJ2-1; 9 bases match TRBD1. Germline V lookup: CDR1 SNHLY, CDR2 FYNNEI. There are 14 residues in the CDR3. V gave up 2 bases and J gave up 6 bases; unmatched junction bases: 2. The DNA for the CDR3 is TGTGCCAGCAGTGAACGGGACAGGGTCAATGAGCAGTTCTTC. Translating it yields CASSERDRVNEQFF. The variable domain in full, completed from reference TRBV2 and TRBJ2-1, reads EPEVTQTPSHQVTQMGQEVILRCVPISNHLYFYWYRQILGQKVEFLVSFYNNEISEKSEIFDDQFSVERPDGSNFTLKIRSTKLEDSAMYFCASSERDRVNEQFFGPGTRLTVL.

This clone has only one observation. The genes are TRBV2 and TRBJ2-7, with 13 bases that match TRBD2. The trim removed 5 bases at V and 4 bases at J, leaving 8 bases unmatched. CDR1 is SNHLY and CDR2 is FYNNEI in the germline V gene. The CDR3 consists of 16 residues. This CDR3 is CASSPGTSGTSYEQYF. CDR3 bases: TGTGCCAGCAGTCCCGGGACTAGCGGGACCTCATACGAGCAGTACTTC.

The chain is built from TRBV28 and TRBJ2-1; 11 bases are a match to TRBD1. CDR3 length: 16 residues. Looked up from germline, CDR1 is MDHEN and CDR2 is SYDVKM. The J segment lost 2 bases and the V segment lost 5 bases, leaving 5 bases of the junction unmatched. In nucleotides, the CDR3 is TGTGCCAGCAGTCCGGGACAGGGGGGCGCCTACAATGAGCAGTTCTTC. Protein sequence: CASSPGQGGAYNEQFF.

The J gene is TRBJ1-1, the V gene TRBV27; the D gene is possibly TRBD1 (5 bases). Germline V CDR1 and CDR2: MNHEY, SMNVEV (reference sequence). V dropped 6 bases and J dropped 1 base, with 12 bases sitting between them. This CDR3 comprises 14 residues. The CDR3 DNA is TGTGCCAGCAGAGAATCAGGGAGGAACACTGAAGCTTTCTTT. Encoded protein: CASRESGRNTEAFF.

The chain links TRBV28 to TRBJ1-6, with D tentatively TRBD1 (6 bases). Germline-derived CDR1 and CDR2 are MDHEN and SYDVKM. Deletions cut 7 bases from V and 7 bases from J, with 20 bases between. The CDR3 runs to 16 residues. As DNA, the CDR3 is TGTGCCAGCAAACGGAGGGACATCGGGGGGAATTCACCCCTCCACTTT. It is translated as CASKRRDIGGNSPLHF.

This chain links TRBV6-4 with TRBJ1-1, with D possibly TRBD1 on 5 matching bases. The CDR3 is made up of 13 amino acids. Germline CDR1 MRHNA, CDR2 SNTAGT. V was clipped by 6 bases and J by 1 base, with 9 bases between them. CDR3 nucleotides: TGTGCCAGCAGACACAGGTGGAACACTGAAGCTTTCTTT. It yields the protein CASRHRWNTEAFF.

Note on this clone: The junction does not match germline at one end; this may be a read error. V usage is TRBV28 and J usage is TRBJ1-1; tentative D call: TRBD1 (5 bases). CDR1 is MDHEN, CDR2 SYDVKM, per germline. The CDR3 is made up of 15 amino acids. The DNA of the CDR3 is TGTGCCACCAGTCTCGGGGGAAGGGGAAGCACTGAAGCTTTCTTT. Protein product: CATSLGGRGSTEAFF. Filled out from reference TRBV28 and TRBJ1-1, the complete variable domain reads DVKVTQSSRYLVKRTGEKVFLECVQDMDHENMFWYRQDPGLGLRLIYFSYDVKMKEKGDIPEGYSVSREKKERFSLILESASTNQTSMYLCATSLGGRGSTEAFFGQGTRLTVV.

This chain uses TRBV4-3 with TRBJ2-7, with 9 nucleotides matching TRBD1. J was trimmed by 3 bases and V by 1 base; bases with no gene match: 4. Germline loops: CDR1 LGHNA, CDR2 YSLEER. The CDR3 runs 15 residues. The CDR3 protein is CASSQAWDRVYEQYF. The CDR3 region has the DNA TGCGCCAGCAGCCAAGCGTGGGACAGGGTCTACGAGCAGTACTTC.

J is TRBJ2-3 and V is TRBV11-2, with 9 bases that match TRBD1. The V segment lost 0 bases and the J segment 3 bases; nucleotides outside the gene matches: 4. CDR1 is SGHAT and CDR2 is FQNNGV in the germline V gene. This CDR3 is built from 16 residues. The CDR3 DNA is TGTGCCAGCAGCTTAGATGAGGGGACAGGGACAGATACGCAGTATTTT. It is translated as CASSLDEGTGTDTQYF.

A single count supports this clone. This chain links TRBV7-9 with TRBJ2-5; TRBD1 matches 7 bases. This CDR3 has 14 amino acids. V trimming: 5 bases; J trimming: 3 bases; junction bases outside the gene matches: 6. The germline V gene encodes CDR1 SEHNR and CDR2 FQNEAQ (reference sequence). CDR3 loop: CASSQTDREETQYF. In DNA form, the CDR3 reads TGTGCCAGCAGCCAAACCGACAGGGAAGAGACCCAGTACTTC.